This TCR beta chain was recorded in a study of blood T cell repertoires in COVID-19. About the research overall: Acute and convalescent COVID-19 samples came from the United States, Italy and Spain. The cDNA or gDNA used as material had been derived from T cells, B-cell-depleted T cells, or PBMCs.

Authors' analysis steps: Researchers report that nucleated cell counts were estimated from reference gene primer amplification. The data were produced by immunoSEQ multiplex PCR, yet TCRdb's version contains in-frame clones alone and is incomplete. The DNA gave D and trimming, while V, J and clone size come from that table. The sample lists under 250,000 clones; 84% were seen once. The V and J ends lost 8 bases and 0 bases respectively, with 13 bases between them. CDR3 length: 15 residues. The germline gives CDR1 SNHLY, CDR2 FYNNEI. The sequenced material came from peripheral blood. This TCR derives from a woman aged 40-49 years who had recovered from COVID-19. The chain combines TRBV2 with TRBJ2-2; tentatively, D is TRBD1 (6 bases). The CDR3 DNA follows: TGTGCCAGCGTCGAGGGGACAACGAACACCGGGGAGCTGTTTTTT. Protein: CASVEGTTNTGELFF. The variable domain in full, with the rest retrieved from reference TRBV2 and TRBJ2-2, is EPEVTQTPSHQVTQMGQEVILRCVPISNHLYFYWYRQILGQKVEFLVSFYNNEISEKSEIFDDQFSVERPDGSNFTLKIRSTKLEDSAMYFCASVEGTTNTGELFFGEGSRLTVL.